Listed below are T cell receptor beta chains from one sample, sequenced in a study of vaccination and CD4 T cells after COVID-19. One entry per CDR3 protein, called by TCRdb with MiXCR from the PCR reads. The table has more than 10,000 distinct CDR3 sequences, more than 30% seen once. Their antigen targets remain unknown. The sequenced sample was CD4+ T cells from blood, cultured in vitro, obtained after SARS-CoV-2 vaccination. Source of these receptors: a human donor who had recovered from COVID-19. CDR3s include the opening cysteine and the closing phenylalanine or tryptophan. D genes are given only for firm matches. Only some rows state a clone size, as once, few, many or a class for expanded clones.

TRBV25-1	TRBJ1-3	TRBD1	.	CASSRGTGGGNTIYF	TGTGCCAGCAGTCGAGGGACAGGGGGAGGAAACACCATATATTTT
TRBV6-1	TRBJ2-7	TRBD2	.	CASSTSTSGSYEQYF	TGTGCCAGCAGTACCAGTACTAGCGGGAGTTACGAGCAGTACTTC
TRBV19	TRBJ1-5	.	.	CASTQQPQGSGQPQHF	TGTGCCAGTACACAGCAGCCGCAGGGGTCCGGTCAGCCCCAGCATTTT
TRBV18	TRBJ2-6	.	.	CASSPRVSSGANVLTF	TGTGCCAGCTCACCACGTGTCAGCTCTGGGGCCAACGTCCTGACTTTC
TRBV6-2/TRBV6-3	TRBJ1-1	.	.	CASSYGGGSSSTEAFF	TGTGCCAGCAGTTATGGTGGCGGGAGTTCGAGCACTGAAGCTTTCTTT
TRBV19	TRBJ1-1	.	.	CASTYRQGTEAFF	TGTGCCAGTACCTATCGGCAGGGCACTGAAGCTTTCTTT
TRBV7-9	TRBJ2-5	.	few	CASSLESRRRETQYF	TGTGCCAGCAGCTTAGAGAGCCGACGGCGGGAGACCCAGTACTTC
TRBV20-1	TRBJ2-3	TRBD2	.	CSAELAGRTDTQYF	TGCAGTGCTGAACTAGCGGGACGCACAGATACGCAGTATTTT
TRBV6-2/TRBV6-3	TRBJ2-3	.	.	CASSYALGTQYF	TGTGCCAGCAGTTACGCCTTGGGTACGCAGTATTTT
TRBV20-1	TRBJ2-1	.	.	CSASVTGIEQFF	TGCAGTGCTAGTGTGACTGGGATTGAGCAGTTCTTC
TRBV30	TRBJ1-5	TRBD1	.	CAWSTQGNQPQHF	TGTGCCTGGAGTACACAGGGGAATCAGCCCCAGCATTTT
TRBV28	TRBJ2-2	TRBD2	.	CASRLAVNTGELFF	TGTGCCAGCAGACTAGCGGTTAACACCGGGGAGCTGTTTTTT
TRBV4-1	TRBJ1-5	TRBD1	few	CASSIYLTGVSNQPQHF	TGCGCCAGCAGCATCTACCTGACAGGGGTCAGCAATCAGCCCCAGCATTTT
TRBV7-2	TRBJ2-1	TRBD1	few	CASRAGTDYNEQFF	TGTGCCAGCAGGGCCGGGACAGACTACAATGAGCAGTTCTTC
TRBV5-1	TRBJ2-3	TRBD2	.	CASSLKLAGGIADTQYF	TGCGCCAGCAGCTTGAAACTAGCGGGAGGGATCGCAGATACGCAGTATTTT
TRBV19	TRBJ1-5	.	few	CASSIAGAGGQPQHF	TGTGCCAGTAGTATCGCGGGGGCCGGTGGTCAGCCCCAGCATTTT
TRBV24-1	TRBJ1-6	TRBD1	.	CPTSDHRGYNSPLHF	TGTCCCACCAGTGACCACAGGGGGTATAATTCACCCCTCCACTTT
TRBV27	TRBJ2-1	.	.	CASRSPGGGSYNEQFF	TGTGCCAGCAGATCCCCAGGGGGGGGAAGTTACAATGAGCAGTTCTTC
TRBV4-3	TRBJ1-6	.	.	CASSQDLSESPLHF	TGCGCCAGCAGCCAAGATCTGAGTGAATCACCCCTCCACTTT
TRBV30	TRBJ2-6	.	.	CASAPANSGANVLTF	TGTGCCTCTGCCCCGGCGAACTCTGGGGCCAACGTCCTGACTTTC
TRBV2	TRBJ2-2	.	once	CASRPGHPSGELFF	TGTGCCAGCAGGCCGGGACACCCCTCCGGGGAGCTGTTTTTT
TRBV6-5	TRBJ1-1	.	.	CASSYKVGAPLNTEAFF	TGTGCCAGCAGTTACAAAGTGGGGGCGCCATTGAACACTGAAGCTTTCTTT
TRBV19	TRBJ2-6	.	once	CASSILTASGGANVLTF	TGTGCCAGTAGTATCCTGACGGCCTCGGGTGGGGCCAACGTCCTGACTTTC
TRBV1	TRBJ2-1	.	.	CTSSQIPTTSGAHNEQFF	TGCACCAGCAGCCAAATACCGACGACTAGCGGGGCGCACAATGAGCAGTTCTTC
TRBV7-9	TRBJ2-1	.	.	CASSYIGSSSYNEQFF	TGTGCCAGCAGCTATATAGGATCGAGCTCCTACAATGAGCAGTTCTTC
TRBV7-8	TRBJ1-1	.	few	CASSLAGIHTEAFF	TGTGCCAGCAGCTTAGCGGGGATACACACTGAAGCTTTCTTT
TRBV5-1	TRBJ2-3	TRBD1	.	CASRLQGVTDTQYF	TGCGCCAGCAGACTACAGGGGGTTACAGATACGCAGTATTTT
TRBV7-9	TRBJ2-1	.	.	CASSPRQQEQFF	TGTGCCAGCAGCCCGCGCCAACAAGAGCAGTTCTTC
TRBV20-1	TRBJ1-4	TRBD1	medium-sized	CSARSDRAANEKLFF	TGCAGTGCTAGATCAGACAGGGCGGCTAATGAAAAACTGTTTTTT
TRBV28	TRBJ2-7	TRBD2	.	CASSGLALYF	TGTGCCAGCAGCGGACTAGCACTGTACTTC
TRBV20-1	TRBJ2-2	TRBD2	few	CSATKRDGVPGELFF	TGCAGTGCTACGAAGCGGGATGGGGTACCCGGGGAGCTGTTTTTT
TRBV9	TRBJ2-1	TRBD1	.	CASSAWTGMVNEQFF	TGTGCCAGCAGCGCCTGGACAGGGATGGTCAATGAGCAGTTCTTC
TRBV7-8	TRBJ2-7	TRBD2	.	CASSLLLAGPGEQYF	TGTGCCAGCAGCTTATTACTAGCGGGACCCGGGGAGCAGTACTTC